This T cell receptor (beta chain) stems from a study of cytomegalovirus exposure and HLA in healthy donors. Whole-study findings and limits: Further analysis, carried out later, found HLA-associated TCR beta chains more clonally expanded than equally common other chains.

PCR was performed using 60 Vbeta and 13 Jbeta primers. Libraries were prepared by immunoSEQ multiplex PCR; TCRdb keeps only in-frame clonotypes and omits some of them. The sample totals 130,000 to 150,000 clones. V gave up 4 bases and J gave up 10 bases, with 10 bases separating them. The germline CDR1 and CDR2 sequences are MNHEY and SVGAGI. The CDR3 consists of 11 residues. Of note for this clone: The antigen remains undetermined.

J is TRBJ1-2 and V is TRBV6-5, with D uncertain. The receptor was isolated from a male donor in good health and CMV-seronegative. The sample taken for sequencing was PBMCs. The CDR3 nucleotides read TGTGCCAGCAGTTCTAATCGTGTCTACACCTTC. Its protein product is CASSSNRVYTF.